The clone carrying this T cell receptor (beta chain) was recorded a few times. Its antigen is undetermined. The sample comes from a study of CD8 T cells in ankylosing spondylitis. The CDR3 consists of 11 residues. The V end lost 5 bases, the J end lost 9 bases, and 10 bases lay between the germline ends. CDR1 DFQATT and CDR2 SNEGSKA come from the germline V gene (reference sequence). Findings of the study overall: As for the disease-linked clones, they showed a CD8+ phenotype and occurred at relatively low frequencies in peripheral blood. Some of these motif variants have turned up before, in reports on reactive arthritis synovial fluid and blood. Within ankylosing spondylitis blood, a TCR beta motif made up of several highly homologous variants appeared to be characteristic.

As the method for making TCR beta libraries, quantitative 5'-RACE with molecular barcodes was used. TCRdb reanalysed the 5' RACE reads using MiXCR and keeps one entry per CDR3 protein. Of 100,000 to 150,000 distinct CDR3 sequences listed, roughly 15% are singletons. The receptor was isolated from a male donor with ankylosing spondylitis. The chain combines TRBV20-1 with TRBJ2-2; D is undetermined. What was sequenced was blood, either unsorted or a sorted T cell fraction (not recorded which). In nucleotides, the CDR3 is TGCAGTGCTCCACGTCAAAGGGAGCTGTTTTTT. Translation: CSAPRQRELFF.